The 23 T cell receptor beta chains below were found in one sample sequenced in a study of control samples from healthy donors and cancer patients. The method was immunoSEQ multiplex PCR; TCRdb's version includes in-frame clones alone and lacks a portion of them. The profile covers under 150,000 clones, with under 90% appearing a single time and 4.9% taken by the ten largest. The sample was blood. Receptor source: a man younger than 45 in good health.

CDR3 sequence (DNA): TGCGCCAGCAGCTTATCCGGCCCCAACCCGTTCTTC. Residues: CASSLSGPNPFF. The chain carries TRBV5-1 and TRBJ2-1; the D is unclear. This CDR3 region has 12 residues. The ends were cut back, 2 bases at V and 15 bases at J, with 15 bases in the middle. Germline loops: CDR1 SGHRS, CDR2 YFSETQ. The complete variable domain, with remaining parts taken from reference TRBV5-1 and TRBJ2-1, reads KAGVTQTPRYLIKTRGQQVTLSCSPISGHRSVSWYQQTPGQGLQFLFEYFSETQRNKGNFPGRFSGRQFSNSRSEMNVSTLELGDSALYLCASSLSGPNPFFGPGTRLTVL.

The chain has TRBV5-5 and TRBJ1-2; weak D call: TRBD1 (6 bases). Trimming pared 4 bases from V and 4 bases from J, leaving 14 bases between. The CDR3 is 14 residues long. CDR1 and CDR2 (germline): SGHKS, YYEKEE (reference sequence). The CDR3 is CASSPHRASYGYTF. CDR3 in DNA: TGTGCCAGCAGCCCCCACAGGGCATCCTATGGCTACACCTTC. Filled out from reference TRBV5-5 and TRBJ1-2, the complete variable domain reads DAGVTQSPTHLIKTRGQQVTLRCSPISGHKSVSWYQQVLGQGPQFIFQYYEKEERGRGNFPDRFSARQFPNYSSELNVNALLLGDSALYLCASSPHRASYGYTFGSGTRLTVV.

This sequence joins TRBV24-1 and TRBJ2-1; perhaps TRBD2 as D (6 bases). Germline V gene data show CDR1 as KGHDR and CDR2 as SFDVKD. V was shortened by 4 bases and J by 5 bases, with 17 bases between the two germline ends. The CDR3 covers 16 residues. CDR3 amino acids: CATSDRGLGKNNEQFF. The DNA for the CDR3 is TGTGCCACCAGTGACCGGGGACTGGGAAAAAACAATGAGCAGTTCTTC.

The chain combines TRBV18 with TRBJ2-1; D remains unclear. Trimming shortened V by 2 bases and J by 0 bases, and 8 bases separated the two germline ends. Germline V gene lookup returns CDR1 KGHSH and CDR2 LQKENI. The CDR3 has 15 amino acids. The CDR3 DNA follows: TGTGCCAGCTCACCAGCATCGAGCTCCTACAATGAGCAGTTCTTC. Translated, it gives CASSPASSSYNEQFF.

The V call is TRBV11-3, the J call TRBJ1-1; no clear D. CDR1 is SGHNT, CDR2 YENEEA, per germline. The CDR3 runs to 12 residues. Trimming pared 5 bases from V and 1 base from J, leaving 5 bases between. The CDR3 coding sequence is TGTGCCAGCAGCCAAGAGAACACTGAAGCTTTCTTT. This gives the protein CASSQENTEAFF.

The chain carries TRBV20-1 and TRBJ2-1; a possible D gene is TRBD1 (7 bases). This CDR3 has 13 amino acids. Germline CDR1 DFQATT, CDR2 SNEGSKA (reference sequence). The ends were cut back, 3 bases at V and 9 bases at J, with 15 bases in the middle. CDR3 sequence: CSASRQGGGEQFF. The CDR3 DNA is TGCAGTGCTAGTCGGCAGGGGGGTGGTGAGCAGTTCTTC.

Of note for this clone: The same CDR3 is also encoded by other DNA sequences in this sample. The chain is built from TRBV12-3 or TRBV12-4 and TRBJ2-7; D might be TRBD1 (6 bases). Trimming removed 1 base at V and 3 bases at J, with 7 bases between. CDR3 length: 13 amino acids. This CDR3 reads CASSLGRGYEQYF. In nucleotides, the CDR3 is TGTGCCAGCAGTTTAGGCAGGGGCTACGAGCAGTACTTC.

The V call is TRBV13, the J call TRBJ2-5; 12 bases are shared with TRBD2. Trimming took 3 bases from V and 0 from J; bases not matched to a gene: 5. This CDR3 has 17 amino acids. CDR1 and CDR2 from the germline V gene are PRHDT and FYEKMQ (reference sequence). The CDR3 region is CASSFMTSGGYQETQYF. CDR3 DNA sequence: TGTGCCAGCAGCTTCATGACTAGCGGGGGTTACCAAGAGACCCAGTACTTC.

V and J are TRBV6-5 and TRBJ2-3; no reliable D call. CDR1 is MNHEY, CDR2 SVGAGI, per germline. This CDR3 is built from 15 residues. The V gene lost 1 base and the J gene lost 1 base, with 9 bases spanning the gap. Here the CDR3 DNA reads TGTGCCAGCAGTTACTTTGCGTTCCGCACAGATACGCAGTATTTT. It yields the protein CASSYFAFRTDTQYF.

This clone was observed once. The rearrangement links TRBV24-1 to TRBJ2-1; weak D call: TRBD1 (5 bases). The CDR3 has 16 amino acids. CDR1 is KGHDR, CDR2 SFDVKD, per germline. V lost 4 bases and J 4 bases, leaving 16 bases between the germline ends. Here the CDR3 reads CATSDSNGARYNEQFF. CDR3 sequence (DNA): TGTGCCACCAGTGACTCCAATGGGGCTCGATACAATGAGCAGTTCTTC.

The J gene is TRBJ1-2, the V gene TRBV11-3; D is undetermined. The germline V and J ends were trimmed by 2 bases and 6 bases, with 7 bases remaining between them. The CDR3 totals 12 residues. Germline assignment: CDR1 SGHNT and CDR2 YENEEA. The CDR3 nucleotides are TGTGCCAGCAGCTTAAGCAGTAATGGCTACACCTTC. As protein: CASSLSSNGYTF.

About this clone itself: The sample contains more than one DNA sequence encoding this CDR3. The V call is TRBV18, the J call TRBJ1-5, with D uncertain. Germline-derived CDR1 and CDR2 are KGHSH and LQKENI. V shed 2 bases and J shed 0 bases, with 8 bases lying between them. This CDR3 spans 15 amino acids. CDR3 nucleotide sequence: TGTGCCAGCTCACCAGGAGAATATAGCAATCAGCCCCAGCATTTT. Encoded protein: CASSPGEYSNQPQHF.

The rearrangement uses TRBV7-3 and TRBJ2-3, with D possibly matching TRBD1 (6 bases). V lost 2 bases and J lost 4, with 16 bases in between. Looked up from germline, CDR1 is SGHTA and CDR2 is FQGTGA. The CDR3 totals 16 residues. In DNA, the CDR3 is TGTGCCAGCAGCTTAGGGGCAGGGGCCCAAGCAGATACGCAGTATTTT. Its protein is CASSLGAGAQADTQYF.

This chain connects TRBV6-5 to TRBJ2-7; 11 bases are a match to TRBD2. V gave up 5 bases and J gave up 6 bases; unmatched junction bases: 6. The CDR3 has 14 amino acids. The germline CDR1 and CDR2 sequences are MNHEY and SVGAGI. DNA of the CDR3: TGTGCCAGCAGTCTTAGCGGGAGGGCCCCCGAGCAGTACTTC. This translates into CASSLSGRAPEQYF.

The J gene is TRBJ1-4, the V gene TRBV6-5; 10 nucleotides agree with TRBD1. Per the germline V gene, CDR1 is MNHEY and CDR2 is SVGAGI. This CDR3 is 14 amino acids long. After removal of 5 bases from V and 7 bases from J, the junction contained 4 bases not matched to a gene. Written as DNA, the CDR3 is TGTGCCAGCAGTACCCGGGACAGGGGTGAAAAACTGTTTTTT. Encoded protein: CASSTRDRGEKLFF.

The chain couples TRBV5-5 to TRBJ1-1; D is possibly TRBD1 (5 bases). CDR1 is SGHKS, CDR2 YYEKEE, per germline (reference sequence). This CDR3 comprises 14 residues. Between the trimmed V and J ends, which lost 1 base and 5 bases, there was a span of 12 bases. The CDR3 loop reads CASSLSRGGTEAFF. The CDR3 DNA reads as TGTGCCAGCAGCTTGTCACGGGGGGGGACTGAAGCTTTCTTT.

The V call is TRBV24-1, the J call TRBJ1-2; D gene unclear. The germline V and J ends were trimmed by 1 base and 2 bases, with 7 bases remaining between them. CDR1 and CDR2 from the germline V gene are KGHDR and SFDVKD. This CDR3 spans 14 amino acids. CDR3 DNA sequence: TGTGCCACCAGTGATTTAGGGCAGAACTATGGCTACACCTTC. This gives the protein CATSDLGQNYGYTF.

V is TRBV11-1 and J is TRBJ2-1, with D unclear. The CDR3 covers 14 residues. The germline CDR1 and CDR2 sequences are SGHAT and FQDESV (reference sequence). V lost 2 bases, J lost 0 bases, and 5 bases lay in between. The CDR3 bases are TGTGCCAGCAGCTTATCTAGCTCCTACAATGAGCAGTTCTTC. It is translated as CASSLSSSYNEQFF.

CDR3 DNA: TGTGCCAGCAGCCGGAGCGGGAGGGGCTACGAGCAGTACTTC. This codes for CASSRSGRGYEQYF. The rearrangement uses TRBV5-6 and TRBJ2-7; TRBD2 matches at 10 bases. J lost 3 bases, V lost 4 bases, and 4 bases had no gene match. The CDR3 covers 14 residues. Germline values: CDR1 SGHDT, CDR2 YYEEEE.

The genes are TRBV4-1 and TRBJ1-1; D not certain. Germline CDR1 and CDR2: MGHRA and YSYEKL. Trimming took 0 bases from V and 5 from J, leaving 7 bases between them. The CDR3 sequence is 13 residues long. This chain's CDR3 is CASSQDGETEAFF. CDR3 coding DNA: TGCGCCAGCAGCCAAGACGGGGAGACTGAAGCTTTCTTT.

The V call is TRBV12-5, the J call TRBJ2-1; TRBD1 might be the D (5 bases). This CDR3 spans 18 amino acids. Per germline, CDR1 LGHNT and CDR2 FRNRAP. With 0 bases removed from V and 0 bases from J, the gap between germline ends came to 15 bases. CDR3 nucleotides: TGTGCTAGTGGTTTGGTATGGGGCGAACTCAGCTCCTACAATGAGCAGTTCTTC. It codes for CASGLVWGELSSYNEQFF.

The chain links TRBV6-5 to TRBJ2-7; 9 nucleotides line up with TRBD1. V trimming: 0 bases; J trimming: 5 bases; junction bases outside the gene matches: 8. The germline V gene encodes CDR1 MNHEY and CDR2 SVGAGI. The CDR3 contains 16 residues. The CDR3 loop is CASSYSSPGTGNEQYF. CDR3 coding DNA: TGTGCCAGCAGTTACTCGAGCCCCGGGACAGGGAACGAGCAGTACTTC.

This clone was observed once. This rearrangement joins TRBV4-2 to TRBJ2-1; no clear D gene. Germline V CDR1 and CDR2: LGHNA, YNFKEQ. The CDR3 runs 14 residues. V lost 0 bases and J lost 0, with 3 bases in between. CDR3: CASSQEGSYNEQFF. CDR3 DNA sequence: TGTGCCAGCAGCCAAGAAGGCTCCTACAATGAGCAGTTCTTC.